The 9 T cell receptor beta chains reported below all come from one sample, sequenced in a study of T cell responses to AZD1222 COVID-19 vaccine. Sequenced by immunoSEQ multiplex PCR; TCRdb stores in-frame clones only, minus some. The sample lists 170,000 or so clones, 90% occurring once. The sample was peripheral blood, taken on day 0 of AZD1222 vaccination. These receptors were taken from an adult in good health.

This clone was recorded once. This chain connects TRBV7-3 to TRBJ1-1, with D perhaps TRBD1 (5 bases). This CDR3 is built from 13 residues. V gave up 2 bases and J gave up 5 bases, with 9 bases separating them. The germline CDR1 and CDR2 sequences are SGHTA and FQGTGA. The CDR3 DNA reads TGTGCCAGCAGCTTAGACAGATATACTGAAGCTTTCTTT. It is translated as CASSLDRYTEAFF.

The J gene is TRBJ2-7, the V gene TRBV24-1; D may be TRBD2 (5 bases). Germline CDR1 is KGHDR and CDR2 is SFDVKD. CDR3 length equals 15 residues. V was cut by 0 bases and J by 0 bases, with 8 bases left in between. CDR3 sequence reads: CATSDLRRFSYEQYF. As DNA, the CDR3 is TGTGCCACCAGTGATTTGAGGAGGTTCTCCTACGAGCAGTACTTC.

The chain's CDR3 is CASSEVGDASYGYTF. For the CDR3, the DNA is TGTGCCAGCAGTGAAGTAGGGGACGCCTCCTATGGCTACACCTTC. This chain uses TRBV2 with TRBJ1-2; D is possibly TRBD1 (5 bases). V was shortened by 1 base and J by 4 bases, with 13 bases between the two germline ends. This CDR3 is 15 amino acids long. Looked up from germline, CDR1 is SNHLY and CDR2 is FYNNEI.

V gene TRBV6-1 combines with J gene TRBJ1-6; maybe TRBD1 (5 bases). The CDR3 totals 17 residues. Trimming left V 2 bases short and J 6 bases short, with 17 bases between. Per the germline V gene, CDR1 is MNHNS and CDR2 is SASEGT. The CDR3 is CASSENLGAGPNSPLHF. Written as DNA, the CDR3 is TGTGCCAGCAGTGAAAATCTAGGGGCGGGACCTAATTCACCCCTCCACTTT.

This chain joins TRBV15 and TRBJ1-2, with D maybe TRBD1 (5 bases). Trimming took 1 base from V and 1 from J, leaving 7 bases between them. Per the germline V gene, CDR1 is LNHNV and CDR2 is YYDKDF (reference sequence). There are 14 residues in the CDR3. CDR3 protein: CATSRGGDNYGYTF. CDR3 nucleotides: TGTGCCACCAGCAGAGGGGGGGATAACTATGGCTACACCTTC.

The rearrangement uses TRBV6-5 and TRBJ1-2; D is perhaps TRBD1 (6 bases). This CDR3 spans 15 amino acids. In germline, CDR1 is MNHEY, CDR2 SVGAGI. V was shortened by 8 bases and J by 4 bases, with 20 bases between the two germline ends. CDR3 loop: CASLQSGQPSYGYTF. CDR3 DNA: TGTGCCAGCCTTCAATCTGGACAGCCGAGCTATGGCTACACCTTC.

Here the CDR3 DNA reads TGTGCCAGCAGCTCGCCAGCGGGGGGGACAACCACCTACAATGAGCAGTTCTTC. Translating gives CASSSPAGGTTTYNEQFF. The rearrangement links TRBV7-6 to TRBJ2-1; 10 positions agree with TRBD2. V lost 4 bases and J lost 2; bases outside the gene matches: 11. This CDR3 has 18 amino acids. Germline CDR1 reads SGHVS; CDR2 reads FNYEAQ.

The chain recombines TRBV11-2 with TRBJ2-5, with 10 bases identical to TRBD1. The V gene's germline CDR1 is SGHAT and CDR2 FQNNGV. The ends lost 5 bases at V and 5 bases at J; junction bases unmatched: 11. This CDR3 comprises 16 residues. CDR3 bases: TGTGCCAGCAGCCCGAGACAGGGGGCATTCGGGGAGACCCAGTACTTC. Encoded protein: CASSPRQGAFGETQYF.

The chain links TRBV9 to TRBJ2-7; D gene unclear. V was shortened by 2 bases and J by 0 bases, with 12 bases between the two germline ends. Germline V gene data show CDR1 as SGDLS and CDR2 as YYNGEE. The CDR3 loop spans 15 amino acids. DNA of the CDR3: TGTGCCAGCAGCGTTGGCGGCACAGCCTCCTACGAGCAGTACTTC. It specifies CASSVGGTASYEQYF. Together with reference TRBV9 and TRBJ2-7, the CDR3 gives the full variable domain: DSGVTQTPKHLITATGQRVTLRCSPRSGDLSVYWYQQSLDQGLQFLIQYYNGEERAKGNILERFSAQQFPDLHSELNLSSLELGDSALYFCASSVGGTASYEQYFGPGTRLTVT.